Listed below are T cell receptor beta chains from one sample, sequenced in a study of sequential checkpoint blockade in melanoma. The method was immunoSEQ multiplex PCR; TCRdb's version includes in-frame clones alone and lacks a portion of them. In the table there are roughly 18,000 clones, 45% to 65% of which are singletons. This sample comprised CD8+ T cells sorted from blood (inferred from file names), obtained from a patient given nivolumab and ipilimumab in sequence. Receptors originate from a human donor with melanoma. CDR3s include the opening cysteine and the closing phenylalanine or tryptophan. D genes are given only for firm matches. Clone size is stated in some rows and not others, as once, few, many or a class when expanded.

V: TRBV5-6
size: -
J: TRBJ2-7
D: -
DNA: TGTGCCAGCAGCTTGTTCGGTGATGAGCAGTACTTC
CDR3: CASSLFGDEQYF

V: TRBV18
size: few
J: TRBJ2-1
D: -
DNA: TGTGCCAGCTCATTCCGGGACTGGGGCTTTGAGCAGTTCTTC
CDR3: CASSFRDWGFEQFF

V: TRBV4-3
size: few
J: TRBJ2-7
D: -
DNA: TGCGCCAGCAGCCCCCTGGCAGGTCCAACCTACGAGCAGTACTTC
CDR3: CASSPLAGPTYEQYF

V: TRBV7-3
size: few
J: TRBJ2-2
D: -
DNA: TGTGCCAGCAGCTTAAGCCCTCAGGGCGGGGAAGGGGCCGGGGAGCTGTTTTTT
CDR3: CASSLSPQGGEGAGELFF

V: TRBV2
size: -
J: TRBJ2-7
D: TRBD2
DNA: TGTGCCAGCAGGGCTAGCGGGAGTTACGAGCAGTACTTC
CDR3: CASRASGSYEQYF

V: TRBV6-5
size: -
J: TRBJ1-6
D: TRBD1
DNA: TGTGCCAGCTGGACAGGGACCTATAATTCACCCCTCCACTTT
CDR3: CASWTGTYNSPLHF

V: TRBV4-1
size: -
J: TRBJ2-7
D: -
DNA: TGCGCCAGCAGCCAAGATTATTCCCAGGGGGGCGACGAGCAGTACTTC
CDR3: CASSQDYSQGGDEQYF

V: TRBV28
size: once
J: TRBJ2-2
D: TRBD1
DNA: TGTGCCAGCAGTCCGATCGACAGGGAGACCGGGGAGCTGTTTTTT
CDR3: CASSPIDRETGELFF

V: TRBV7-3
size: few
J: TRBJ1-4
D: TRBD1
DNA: TGTGCCAGCAGCTTGACAGGGGCAGCAACTAATGAAAAACTGTTTTTT
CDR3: CASSLTGAATNEKLFF

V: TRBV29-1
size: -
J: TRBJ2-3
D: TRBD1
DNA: TGCAGCGGTGGGACAGGGGGAATAGATACGCAGTATTTT
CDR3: CSGGTGGIDTQYF

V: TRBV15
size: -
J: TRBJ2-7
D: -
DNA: TGTGCCACCAGCAGAGATATCGGACAGTCCAACTACGAGCAGTACTTC
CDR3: CATSRDIGQSNYEQYF

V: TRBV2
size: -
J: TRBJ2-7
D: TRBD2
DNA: TGTGCCAGCAGCGGACTAGCGGGAGTCCACGAGCAGTACTTC
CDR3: CASSGLAGVHEQYF